This is a list of T cell receptor beta chains from one sample in a study of T cell repertoires in cytomegalovirus infection. Each CDR3 protein gets one entry after TCRdb re-called the reads with MiXCR. The table has roughly 150,000 distinct CDR3 sequences, roughly 22% seen once. Their cognate antigens are unknown. The source material was CD8+ T cells from cultured PBMCs, sampled from culture after CMV antigen stimulation. The receptor set was obtained from a human donor in good health (CMV status not recorded). Some clones in this sample may be carry-over from other donors' samples. Each CDR3 is given with its conserved first and last residue. The order of the fields is clone size, D gene, V gene, J gene, CDR3 length, CDR3 DNA, CDR3 protein. The D gene is left open where the match is weak. Clone size is stated in some rows and not others, as once, few, many or a class when expanded.

>NA|NA|TRBV6-6|TRBJ1-1|14
TGTGCCAGCAGTGTCGACAGGAGGAACACTGAAGCTTTCTTT
CASSVDRRNTEAFF
>few|NA|TRBV4-1|TRBJ1-1|16
TGCGCCAGCAGCCAAGCCATCGGGGGGACGAACACTGAAGCTTTCTTT
CASSQAIGGTNTEAFF
>NA|NA|TRBV6-5|TRBJ1-3|16
TGTGCCATCGCGGGGAGAGGGGAAGTTACTGGAAACACCATATATTTT
CAIAGRGEVTGNTIYF
>few|NA|TRBV7-9|TRBJ1-2|15
TGTGCCAGCCGAAAAGAGGCTGGGTTTGGGTATGGCTACACCTTC
CASRKEAGFGYGYTF
>few|NA|TRBV27|TRBJ1-1|16
TGTGCCAGCAGTTTATCGAGAAGGGGAAGTGGGACTGAAGCTTTCTTT
CASSLSRRGSGTEAFF
>NA|NA|TRBV12-3/TRBV12-4|TRBJ2-7|14
TGTGCCAGCAGTCTAAAACCGCCTCTTTACGAGCAGTACTTC
CASSLKPPLYEQYF
>NA|NA|TRBV12-3/TRBV12-4|TRBJ2-7|13
TGTGCCAGCAGTCCACAGGGCTCCTACGAGCAGTACTTC
CASSPQGSYEQYF
>few|NA|TRBV12-3/TRBV12-4|TRBJ2-2|13
TGTGCCAGCAGCCGTGTTTCCCCCGGGGAGCTGTTTTTT
CASSRVSPGELFF
>few|NA|TRBV7-9|TRBJ2-7|15
TGTGCCAGCAGCTTTCTGGACGATGCCCGGAGCGAGCAGTACTTC
CASSFLDDARSEQYF
>few|NA|TRBV7-2|TRBJ2-7|15
TGTGCCAGCAGCCACGGACGGGGTAGTCCCTACGAGCAGTACTTC
CASSHGRGSPYEQYF
>NA|NA|TRBV6-1|TRBJ1-2|13
TGTGCCAGCAGTTATTGGCAGAACTATGGCTACACCTTC
CASSYWQNYGYTF
>NA|NA|TRBV7-2|TRBJ2-7|13
TGTGCCAGCAGCCCGACACGAACCTACGAGCAGTACTTC
CASSPTRTYEQYF
>many|NA|TRBV7-9|TRBJ2-3|13
TGTGCCAGCAGTCCCGACAGCACAGATACGCAGTATTTT
CASSPDSTDTQYF
>NA|NA|TRBV7-9|TRBJ1-2|15
TGTGCCAGCAGCCACTGGCTGACAGGCTACTATGGCTACACCTTC
CASSHWLTGYYGYTF
>NA|NA|TRBV7-9|TRBJ1-3|16
TGTGCCAGCAGCTTACCCAGCAGGAGCTCTGGAAACACCATATATTTT
CASSLPSRSSGNTIYF
>few|TRBD1|TRBV7-2|TRBJ2-5|16
TGTGCCAGCAGCCCCAGAGGACAGGGGGGGTCAGAGACCCAGTACTTC
CASSPRGQGGSETQYF
>NA|NA|TRBV2|TRBJ2-5|13
TGTGCCAGCAGCGGCCGGGATCAAGAGACCCAGTACTTC
CASSGRDQETQYF
>few|TRBD1|TRBV7-9|TRBJ1-5|15
TGTGCCAGCAGCTCGACAGGGGCCCTAAATCAGCCCCAGCATTTT
CASSSTGALNQPQHF
>NA|TRBD1|TRBV6-1|TRBJ1-6|17
TGTGCCAGCAGTGAACTAAATTCCGGGACAGGGAATTCACCCCTCCACTTT
CASSELNSGTGNSPLHF
>few|NA|TRBV28|TRBJ1-5|15
TGTGCCAGCAGTTTACATGGGGTAAGCAATCAGCCCCAGCATTTT
CASSLHGVSNQPQHF
>NA|TRBD2|TRBV6-2/TRBV6-3|TRBJ2-7|15
TGTGCCAGCAGTCCCTCGACTAGCGGGGACTACGAGCAGTACTTC
CASSPSTSGDYEQYF
>NA|TRBD1|TRBV7-9|TRBJ2-7|16
TGTGCCAGCAGGACCGTCCGGGACAGGGGGGAAGACGAGCAGTACTTC
CASRTVRDRGEDEQYF
>NA|NA|TRBV7-9|TRBJ2-7|16
TGTGCCAGCAGCTTTGTCGGGACGTCCAGCTCCTACGAGCAGTACTTC
CASSFVGTSSSYEQYF
>few|TRBD2|TRBV7-6|TRBJ2-3|15
TGTGCCAGCAGCTTTGACGCGGGGGGGCCAGATACGCAGTATTTT
CASSFDAGGPDTQYF
>NA|TRBD1|TRBV7-8|TRBJ1-2|16
TGTGCCAGCAGCTTAGCGGGACAGGGGGATAACTATGGCTACACCTTC
CASSLAGQGDNYGYTF
>NA|TRBD1|TRBV7-8|TRBJ1-5|21
TGTGCCAGCAGCTTAGCATTGTGGGGGGACAGACCTAATAGCAGCAATCAGCCCCAGCATTTT
CASSLALWGDRPNSSNQPQHF
>few|NA|TRBV28|TRBJ1-2|15
TGTGCCAGCAGTTTAAGACAGGAGTTTAACTATGGCTACACCTTC
CASSLRQEFNYGYTF
>few|NA|TRBV4-1|TRBJ2-1|18
TGCGCCAGCAGCCAAGATCCGAGGGATTGGAGCTCCTACAATGAGCAGTTCTTC
CASSQDPRDWSSYNEQFF
>few|NA|TRBV12-3/TRBV12-4|TRBJ2-5|14
TGTGCCAGCAGCCCCCCTCTGTACCAAGAGACCCAGTACTTC
CASSPPLYQETQYF
>once|NA|TRBV7-6|TRBJ2-5|15
TGTGCCAGCAGCTTACCCGCCTCAGGGAAAGAGACCCAGTACTTC
CASSLPASGKETQYF
>NA|NA|TRBV28|TRBJ1-1|14
TGTGCCAGCAGTTTAATTGGGGGGCGCACTGAAGCTTTCTTT
CASSLIGGRTEAFF
>many|NA|TRBV6-1|TRBJ2-1|14
TGTGCCAGCAGTTTCGGGACGGAAAAAAATGAGCAGTTCTTC
CASSFGTEKNEQFF
>NA|TRBD1|TRBV7-2|TRBJ1-2|16
TGTGCCAGCAGCTTAGCAGGGGGCAGTCTTGACTATGGCTACACCTTC
CASSLAGGSLDYGYTF
>NA|NA|TRBV7-2|TRBJ2-2|15
TGTGCCAGCAGCTTAAAACGGGCGGGGACCGGGGAGCTGTTTTTT
CASSLKRAGTGELFF
>few|NA|TRBV28|TRBJ1-1|13
TGTGCCAGCAGTTTCTCTCACAACCTGGAAGCTTTCTTT
CASSFSHNLEAFF
>NA|NA|TRBV11-2|TRBJ2-2|15
TGTGCCAGCAGCTTAGATTGGGAGGACACCGGGGAGCTGTTTTTT
CASSLDWEDTGELFF
>few|NA|TRBV19|TRBJ2-7|15
TGTGCCAGTAGTTCCCGGGACCTAAGCTCCTACGAGCAGTACTTC
CASSSRDLSSYEQYF
>NA|NA|TRBV7-8|TRBJ1-5|14
TGTGCCAGCAGCTTGAGACATATCAATCAGCCCCAGCATTTT
CASSLRHINQPQHF
>NA|TRBD2|TRBV6-5|TRBJ2-7|16
TGTGCCAGCAGTTACTCGACTAGCGGGGGCTCCTACGAGCAGTACTTC
CASSYSTSGGSYEQYF
>NA|TRBD1|TRBV12-3/TRBV12-4|TRBJ2-2|16
TGTGCCAGCAGTTCCTTTGGACAGGGGAACACCGGGGAGCTGTTTTTT
CASSSFGQGNTGELFF
>few|NA|TRBV7-9|TRBJ2-4|17
TGTGCCAGCAGCTCTGGGACACGTGGAAGTCCTGGGGACGATCAGTACTTC
CASSSGTRGSPGDDQYF
>NA|NA|TRBV7-8|TRBJ1-4|16
TGTGCCAGCAGCTTATCGATGGGAACAGCAGATGAAAAACTGTTTTTT
CASSLSMGTADEKLFF
>NA|NA|TRBV2|TRBJ1-1|14
TGTGCCAGCACCCGAGGGGGGGGTGGCACTGAAGCTTTCTTT
CASTRGGGGTEAFF
>NA|TRBD1|TRBV7-6|TRBJ2-4|15
TGTGCCAGCAGCCCGAGACAGGGGGTAAAAAACATTCAGTACTTC
CASSPRQGVKNIQYF